This T cell receptor beta chain was identified during a study of identical twins listed by TCRdb under 2016. Context from the whole study: To test whether fetal clonotypes persist, the study used deep sequencing on TCR alpha and beta repertoires from monozygotic twins, unrelated adults of various ages, and cord blood. Replicate twin experiments were performed at different times using different library preparation protocols to rule out contamination. Broader findings and caveats from the paper: Abundant cord blood beta clonotypes carried fewer insertions; young adult naive repertoires showed a weaker similar trend, while memory repertoires showed none. Zero-insertion analyses could be partly confounded by invariant T cells such as MAIT and iNKT, though diverse VJ usage argued against such confounding for most clonotypes. In monozygotic twins, recombination models systematically underestimated out-of-frame TCR alpha sharing, but the models matched the sharing seen between unrelated individuals. In beta out-of-frame sequences, excess twin sharing was weaker, because having fewer shared sequences lowered the signal-to-noise ratio. Because the same donors could not be followed over many years, the conclusions relied on cross-sectional statistical analysis. Compared with coincidental sharing between unrelated individuals, out-of-frame TCR alpha sequences shared between twins showed an excess of sequences with low generation probability.

The CDR3 goes from the cysteine to the phenylalanine over 15 residues. Only the CDR3 part of the read is kept: 45 bases, read in frame from the first base. CDR1 MNHEY and CDR2 SVGEGT were looked up in the germline V gene. A distance of 16 bases separates the germline ends of V and J, which lose 3 bases and 7 bases respectively. In its sample, this clonotype was seen a few times. Its cognate antigen has yet to be identified. The record has no base qualities; no much larger clone is one base away. Every donor was a healthy Caucasian. The twin cohort comprised three pairs of female monozygotic twins, all aged roughly 18 to 30 years. CD4+ and CD8+ T cell populations were isolated with positive isolation kits from Invitrogen. Library generation was performed with 5' RACE. Reads for this sample came from an Illumina HiSeq 2000. A universal primer binding site was introduced by template switching, and a unique molecular identifier was present in the final cDNA, enabling accurate counting of TCR cDNA molecules. First-strand cDNA for TCR alpha and beta chains was synthesized from specific primers in the conserved constant-segment region. To control for contamination, every cDNA library carried two barcodes: a SMART-Mk sample barcode plus Illumina barcodes. Two successive PCR steps introduced TruSeq adapter sequences along with Illumina sample barcodes. Sequencing of the TCR alpha and beta cDNA libraries was done on the Illumina HiSeq platform using custom primers. As for the authors' bioinformatics: Unique molecular identifiers were extracted from raw reads with MiGEC, and CDR3 positions were determined with MiXCR. Recombination models were inferred per individual with the repgenHMM and IGoR tools using an EM algorithm. The tcR package in R was used for shared clonotype analysis, with sharing normalized by the product of cloneset sizes. To study raw recombination without the effects of thymic and clonal selection, out-of-frame nonproductive sequences were analyzed. Through fastp at Q25 and MiXCR, TCRdb rebuilt clones from the public reads, retaining in-frame beta chains. Identical CDR3 protein sequences are pooled into one entry, listed with their most common genes and DNA. TCRdb, not the authors, supplied the V and J calls. The sample table lists about 530,000 distinct CDR3 sequences, nearly 15% of them with a count of one. The top ten hold 0.44% of the sample.

These data were also filed under a second study, of yellow fever vaccine responses in identical twins. Reported in the second study: The T cell response to vaccination in identical twins was reported by the authors to appear partly convergent and partly personalized. Focusing on identical twins, the study followed the T cell clones that responded to the vaccine, and did so with precision.

In this chain, TRBV6-2 or TRBV6-3 is recombined with TRBJ2-1; perhaps TRBD2 is the D gene, with 5 bases matching. The clonotype was recovered from a woman younger than 30 in good health. The specimen sequenced was CD4+ T cells sorted from blood. The DNA reads as follows: TGTGCCAGCAGTTATGCAAAGAGGGTGGGTAATGAGCAGTTCTTC. It codes for CASSYAKRVGNEQFF.